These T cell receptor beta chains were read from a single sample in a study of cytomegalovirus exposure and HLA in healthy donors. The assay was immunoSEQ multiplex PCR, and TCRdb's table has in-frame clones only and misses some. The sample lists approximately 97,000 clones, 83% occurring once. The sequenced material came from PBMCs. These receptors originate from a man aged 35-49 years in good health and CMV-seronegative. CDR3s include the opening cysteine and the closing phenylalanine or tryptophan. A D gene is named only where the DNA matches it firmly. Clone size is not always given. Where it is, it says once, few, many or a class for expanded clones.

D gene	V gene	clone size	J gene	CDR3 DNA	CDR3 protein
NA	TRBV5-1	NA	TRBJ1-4	TGCGCCAGCAGCTTGGGGAGTGGGAATGAAAAACTGTTTTTT	CASSLGSGNEKLFF
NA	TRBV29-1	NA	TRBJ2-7	TGCAGCGTTGACCGGGCGGGTAATCCCTACGAGCAGTACTTC	CSVDRAGNPYEQYF
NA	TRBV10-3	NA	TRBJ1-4	TGTGCCACAGAGCGCAGTAGAGATGAAAAACTGTTTTTT	CATERSRDEKLFF
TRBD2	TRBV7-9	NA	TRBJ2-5	TGTGCCAGCAGCTTAGGTAGCGGGGGGTACCAAGAGACCCAGTACTTC	CASSLGSGGYQETQYF
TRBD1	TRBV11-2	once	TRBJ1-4	TGTGCCAGCAGCACTGGGACAGCTGCAACTAATGAAAAACTGTTTTTT	CASSTGTAATNEKLFF
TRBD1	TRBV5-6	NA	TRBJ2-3	TGTGCCAGCAGCTTGGTGGGACAGGTCACAGATACGCAGTATTTT	CASSLVGQVTDTQYF
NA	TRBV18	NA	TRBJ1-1	TGTGCCAGCTCACCTACTCAGAGAGGTAGCACTGAAGCTTTCTTT	CASSPTQRGSTEAFF
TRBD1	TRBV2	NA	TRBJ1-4	TGTGCCAGCAGTCGGGACAGGGGGGATGAAAAACTGTTTTTT	CASSRDRGDEKLFF
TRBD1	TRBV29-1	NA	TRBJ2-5	TGCAGCGTCGGCGGGGGGACAGGGGTCACAGAGACCCAGTACTTC	CSVGGGTGVTETQYF
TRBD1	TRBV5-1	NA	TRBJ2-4	TGCGCCAGCAGCCAGGACAGGGGGAGGGACATTCAGTACTTC	CASSQDRGRDIQYF
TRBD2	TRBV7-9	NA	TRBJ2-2	TGTGCCAGCAGCTTCAAGACTAGCGGGGGGGTTACCGGGGAGCTGTTTTTT	CASSFKTSGGVTGELFF
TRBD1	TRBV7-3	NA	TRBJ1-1	TGTGCCAGCAGCACCGGGACAGGGGACACTGAAGCTTTCTTT	CASSTGTGDTEAFF
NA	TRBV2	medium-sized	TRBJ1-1	TGTGCCAGCGGGCTCCATGAGAACACTGAAGCTTTCTTT	CASGLHENTEAFF
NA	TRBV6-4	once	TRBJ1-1	TGTGCCAGCAGTCTTCAGATGAACACTGAAGCTTTCTTT	CASSLQMNTEAFF
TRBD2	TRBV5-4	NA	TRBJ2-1	TGTGCCAGCAGCTCACGGACTAGCGGGGGGGACAATGAGCAGTTCTTC	CASSSRTSGGDNEQFF
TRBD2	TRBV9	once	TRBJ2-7	TGTGCCAGCAGCGCTAGCGGGGCCTCCTACGAGCAGTACTTC	CASSASGASYEQYF
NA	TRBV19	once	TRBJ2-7	TGTGCCAGTAGTGAAACTTCCCGGCAGGTGTACTACGAGCAGTACTTC	CASSETSRQVYYEQYF
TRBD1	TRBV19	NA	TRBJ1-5	TGTGCCAGTAGTATAGATGGACAGGGATCCATGCATTTT	CASSIDGQGSMHF
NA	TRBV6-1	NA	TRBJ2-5	TGTGCCGCGACCACTAACTTCGGACAGCAAGAGACCCAGTACTTC	CAATTNFGQQETQYF
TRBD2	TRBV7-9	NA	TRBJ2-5	TGTGCCAGCAGCACCCTAGCGGGGGTCCAAGAGACCCAGTACTTC	CASSTLAGVQETQYF
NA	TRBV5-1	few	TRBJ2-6	TGCGCCAGCAGCTTGCCTCGGGACACTGTCGGGGCCAACGTCCTGACTTTC	CASSLPRDTVGANVLTF
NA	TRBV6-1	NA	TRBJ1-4	TGTGCCAGCAGTGGTCCGGGAAGGGCTAATGAAAAACTGTTTTTT	CASSGPGRANEKLFF
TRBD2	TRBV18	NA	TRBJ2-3	TGTGCCAGCTGCCGTCAGGCGGGAGGCGGGCCAGATACGCAGTATTTT	CASCRQAGGGPDTQYF
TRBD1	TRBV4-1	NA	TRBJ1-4	TGCGCCAGCAGCCCCGGGGGACAGGGATTTGAAAAACTGTTTTTT	CASSPGGQGFEKLFF
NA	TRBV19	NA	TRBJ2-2	TGTGCCAGTAGTATCAGGCGGGGCTTCAGTAGGGGCACCGGGGAGCTGTTTTTT	CASSIRRGFSRGTGELFF
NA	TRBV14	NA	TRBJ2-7	TGTGCCAGCAGCCCCGGGGACTACGAGCAGTACTTC	CASSPGDYEQYF
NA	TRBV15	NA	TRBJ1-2	TGTGCCACCAGTCATGACAGAGTCAATGGCTACACCTTC	CATSHDRVNGYTF
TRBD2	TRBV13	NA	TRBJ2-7	TGTGCCAGCAGCCCGGGACTAGCGGAGCTTTACGAGCAGTACTTC	CASSPGLAELYEQYF
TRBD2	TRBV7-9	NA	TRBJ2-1	TGTGCCAGCAGCCCCCGCCAGGTAGCGGGGATCTACAATGAGCAGTTCTTC	CASSPRQVAGIYNEQFF
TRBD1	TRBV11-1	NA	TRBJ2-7	TGTGCCAGCAGCATGCCCCGTGAGACAGGGAACCCCTACGAGCAGTACTTC	CASSMPRETGNPYEQYF
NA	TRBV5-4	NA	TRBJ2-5	TGTGCCAGCAGACCCGCCGGGACTCGAGAGACCCAGTACTTC	CASRPAGTRETQYF
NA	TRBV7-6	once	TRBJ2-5	TGTGCCAGCAGCTTAGGGGCGCGAGAGACCCAGTACTTC	CASSLGARETQYF
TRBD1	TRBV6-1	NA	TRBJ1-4	TGTGCCAGCAGTGAAGTAATGTATGGGACAGCGAATGAAAAACTGTTTTTT	CASSEVMYGTANEKLFF
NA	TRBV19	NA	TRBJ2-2	TGTGCCAGCGGACAGACGAACACCGGGGAGCTGTTTTTT	CASGQTNTGELFF
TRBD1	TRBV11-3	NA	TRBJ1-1	TGTGCCAGCAGCTTATCGACAGGGGGCGGGGACACTGAAGCTTTCTTT	CASSLSTGGGDTEAFF
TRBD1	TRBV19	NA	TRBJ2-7	TGTGCCAGTAGTATCGGGACAGGGCTCTACGAGCAGTACTTC	CASSIGTGLYEQYF